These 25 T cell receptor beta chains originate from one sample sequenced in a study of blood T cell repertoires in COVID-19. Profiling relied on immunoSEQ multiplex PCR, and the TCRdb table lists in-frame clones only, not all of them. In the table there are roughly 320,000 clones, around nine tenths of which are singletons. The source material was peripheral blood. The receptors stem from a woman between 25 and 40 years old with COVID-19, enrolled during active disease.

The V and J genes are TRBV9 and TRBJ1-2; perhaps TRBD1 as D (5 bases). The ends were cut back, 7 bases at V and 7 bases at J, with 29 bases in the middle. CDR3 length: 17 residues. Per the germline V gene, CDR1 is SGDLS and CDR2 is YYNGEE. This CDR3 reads CASSDLDSRAGIGGYTF. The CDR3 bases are TGTGCCAGCTCCGACTTAGATTCCCGGGCAGGGATAGGTGGCTACACCTTC.

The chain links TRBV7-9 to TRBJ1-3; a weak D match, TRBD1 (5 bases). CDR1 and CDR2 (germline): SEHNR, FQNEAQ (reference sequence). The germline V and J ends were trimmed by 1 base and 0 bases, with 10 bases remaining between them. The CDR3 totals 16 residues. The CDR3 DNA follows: TGTGCCAGCAGCTTAGAAGGGGTTAGCTCTGGAAACACCATATATTTT. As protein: CASSLEGVSSGNTIYF.

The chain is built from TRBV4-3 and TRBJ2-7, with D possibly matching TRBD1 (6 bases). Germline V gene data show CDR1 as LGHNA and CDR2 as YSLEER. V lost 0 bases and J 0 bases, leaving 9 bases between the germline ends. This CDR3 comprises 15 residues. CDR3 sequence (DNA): TGCGCCAGCAGCCAAGATGGGGGCCACTCCTACGAGCAGTACTTC. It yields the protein CASSQDGGHSYEQYF.

The CDR3 DNA is TGTGCCAGCAGTGGTCTATCCGGGACTGACACAGATACGCAGTATTTT. Protein: CASSGLSGTDTDTQYF. The chain links TRBV6-1 to TRBJ2-3; perhaps TRBD2 as D (6 bases). In germline, CDR1 is MNHNS, CDR2 SASEGT. V was clipped by 4 bases and J by 2 bases, with 16 bases between them. CDR3 length: 16 residues.

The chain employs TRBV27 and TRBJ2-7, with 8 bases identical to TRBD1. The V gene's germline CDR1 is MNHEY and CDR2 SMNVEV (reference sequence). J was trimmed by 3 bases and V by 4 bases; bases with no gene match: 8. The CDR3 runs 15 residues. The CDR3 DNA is TGTGCCAGCAGTTCCCGGACAGGGTCCTGCTACGAGCAGTACGTC. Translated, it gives CASSSRTGSCYEQYV.

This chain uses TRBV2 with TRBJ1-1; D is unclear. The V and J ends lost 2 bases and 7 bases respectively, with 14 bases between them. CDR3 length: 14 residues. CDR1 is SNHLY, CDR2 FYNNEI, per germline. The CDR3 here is CASSEPAGEDEAFF. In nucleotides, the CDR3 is TGTGCCAGCAGTGAACCCGCCGGGGAGGATGAAGCTTTCTTT.

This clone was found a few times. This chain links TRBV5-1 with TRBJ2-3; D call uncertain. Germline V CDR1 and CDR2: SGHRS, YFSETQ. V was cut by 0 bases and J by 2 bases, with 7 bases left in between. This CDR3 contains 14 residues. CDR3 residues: CASSLGDVTDTQYF. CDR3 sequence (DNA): TGCGCCAGCAGCTTGGGAGATGTCACAGATACGCAGTATTTT.

For the CDR3, the DNA is TGTGCCAGCAGCTCAGGGCCTACTGAAGCTTTCTTT. Encoded protein: CASSSGPTEAFF. The gene calls are TRBV5-4 and TRBJ1-1, with a possible D match to TRBD1 (5 bases). The CDR3 has 12 amino acids. Trimming left V 3 bases short and J 5 bases short, with 8 bases between. Germline CDR1 SGHNT, CDR2 YYREEE (reference sequence).

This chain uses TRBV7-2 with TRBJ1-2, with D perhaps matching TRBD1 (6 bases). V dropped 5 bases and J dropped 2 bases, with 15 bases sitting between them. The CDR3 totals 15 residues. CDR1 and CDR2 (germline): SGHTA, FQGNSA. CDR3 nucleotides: TGTGCCAGCAGCCCGGGGGGCTCGGGGAACTATGGCTACACCTTC. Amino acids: CASSPGGSGNYGYTF.

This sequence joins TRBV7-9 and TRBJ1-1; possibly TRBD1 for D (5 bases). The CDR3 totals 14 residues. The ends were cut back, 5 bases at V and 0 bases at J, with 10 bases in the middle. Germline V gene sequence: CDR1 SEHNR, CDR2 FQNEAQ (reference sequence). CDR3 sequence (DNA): TGTGCCAGCAGCCCCCCGGGGGTGAACACTGAAGCTTTCTTT. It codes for CASSPPGVNTEAFF.

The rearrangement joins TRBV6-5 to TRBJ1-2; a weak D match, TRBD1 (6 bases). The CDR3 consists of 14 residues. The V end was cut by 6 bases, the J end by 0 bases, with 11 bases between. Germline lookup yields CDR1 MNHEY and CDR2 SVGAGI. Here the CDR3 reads CASSRQAANYGYTF. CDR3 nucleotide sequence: TGTGCCAGCAGCAGACAGGCAGCTAACTATGGCTACACCTTC.

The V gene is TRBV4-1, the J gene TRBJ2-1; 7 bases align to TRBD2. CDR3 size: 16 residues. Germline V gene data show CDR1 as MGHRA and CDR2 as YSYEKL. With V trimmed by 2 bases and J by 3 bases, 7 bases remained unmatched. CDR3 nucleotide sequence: TGCGCCAGCAGCCAACAAACCGGGACTAACTACAATGAGCAGTTCTTC. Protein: CASSQQTGTNYNEQFF.

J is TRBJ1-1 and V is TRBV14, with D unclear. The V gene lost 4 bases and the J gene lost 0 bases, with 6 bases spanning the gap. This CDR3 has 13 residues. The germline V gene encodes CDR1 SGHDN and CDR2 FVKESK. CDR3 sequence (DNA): TGTGCCAGCAGCCCGTACATGAACACTGAAGCTTTCTTT. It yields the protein CASSPYMNTEAFF.

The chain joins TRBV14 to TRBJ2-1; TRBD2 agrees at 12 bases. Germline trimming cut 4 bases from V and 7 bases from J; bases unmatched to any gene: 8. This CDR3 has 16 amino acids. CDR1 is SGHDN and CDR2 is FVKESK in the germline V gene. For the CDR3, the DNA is TGTGCCAGCAGCCCACAGCTAGCGGGGGGGCGAAATGAGCAGTTCTTC. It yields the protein CASSPQLAGGRNEQFF. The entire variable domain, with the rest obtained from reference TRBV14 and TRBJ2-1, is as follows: EAGVTQFPSHSVIEKGQTVTLRCDPISGHDNLYWYRRVMGKEIKFLLHFVKESKQDESGMPNNRFLAERTGGTYSTLKVQPAELEDSGVYFCASSPQLAGGRNEQFFGPGTRLTVL.

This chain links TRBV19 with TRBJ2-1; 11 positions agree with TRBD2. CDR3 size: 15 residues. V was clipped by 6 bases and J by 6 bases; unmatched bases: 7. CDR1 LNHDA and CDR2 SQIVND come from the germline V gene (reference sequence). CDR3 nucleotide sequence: TGTGCCAGTAGCGATAGCGGGGGGGCTTTCAATGAGCAGTTCTTC. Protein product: CASSDSGGAFNEQFF.

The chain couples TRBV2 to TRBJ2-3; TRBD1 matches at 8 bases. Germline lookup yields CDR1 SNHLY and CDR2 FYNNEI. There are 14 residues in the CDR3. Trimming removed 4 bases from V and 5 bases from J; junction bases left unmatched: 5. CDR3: CASSGGQGIDTQYF. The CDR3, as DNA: TGTGCCAGCAGTGGCGGACAGGGCATAGATACGCAGTATTTT.

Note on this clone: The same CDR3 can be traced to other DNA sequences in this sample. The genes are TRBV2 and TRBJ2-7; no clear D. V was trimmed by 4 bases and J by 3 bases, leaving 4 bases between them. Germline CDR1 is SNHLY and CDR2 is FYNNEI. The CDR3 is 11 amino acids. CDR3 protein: CASSGDYEQYF. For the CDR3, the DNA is TGTGCCAGCAGTGGAGACTACGAGCAGTACTTC.

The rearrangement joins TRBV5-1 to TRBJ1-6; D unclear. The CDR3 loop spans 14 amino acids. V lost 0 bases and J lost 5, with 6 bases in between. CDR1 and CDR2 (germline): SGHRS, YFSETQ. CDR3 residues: CASSLGQDNSPLHF. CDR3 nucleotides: TGCGCCAGCAGCTTGGGGCAGGATAATTCACCCCTCCACTTT.

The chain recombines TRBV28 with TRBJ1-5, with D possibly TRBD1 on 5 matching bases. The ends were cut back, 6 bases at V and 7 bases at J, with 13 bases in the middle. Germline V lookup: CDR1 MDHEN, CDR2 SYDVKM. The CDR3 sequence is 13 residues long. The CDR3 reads CASSLLYRQPQHF. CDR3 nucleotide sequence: TGTGCCAGCAGCCTGTTATACAGGCAGCCCCAGCATTTT. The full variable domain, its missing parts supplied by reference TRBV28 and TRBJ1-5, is DVKVTQSSRYLVKRTGEKVFLECVQDMDHENMFWYRQDPGLGLRLIYFSYDVKMKEKGDIPEGYSVSREKKERFSLILESASTNQTSMYLCASSLLYRQPQHFGDGTRLSIL.

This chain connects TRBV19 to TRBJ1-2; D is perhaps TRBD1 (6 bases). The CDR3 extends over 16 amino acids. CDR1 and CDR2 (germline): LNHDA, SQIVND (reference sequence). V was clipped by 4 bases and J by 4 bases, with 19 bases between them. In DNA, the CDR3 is TGTGCCAGTAGTACGATACCAGCTCTCAGGGGCTATGGCTACACCTTC. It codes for CASSTIPALRGYGYTF.

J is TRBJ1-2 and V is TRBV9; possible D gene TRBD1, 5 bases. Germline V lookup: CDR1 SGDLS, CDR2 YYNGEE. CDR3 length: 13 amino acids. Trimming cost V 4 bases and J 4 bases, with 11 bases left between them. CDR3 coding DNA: TGTGCCAGCAGCCCCTCGACAGCCTATGGCTACACCTTC. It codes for CASSPSTAYGYTF.

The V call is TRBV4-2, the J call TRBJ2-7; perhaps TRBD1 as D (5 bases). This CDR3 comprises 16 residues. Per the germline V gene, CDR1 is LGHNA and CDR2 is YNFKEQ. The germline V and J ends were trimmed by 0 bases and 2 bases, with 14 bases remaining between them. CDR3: CASSQEGVLNTYEQYV. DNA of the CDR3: TGTGCCAGCAGCCAAGAAGGGGTACTCAATACCTACGAGCAGTACGTC.

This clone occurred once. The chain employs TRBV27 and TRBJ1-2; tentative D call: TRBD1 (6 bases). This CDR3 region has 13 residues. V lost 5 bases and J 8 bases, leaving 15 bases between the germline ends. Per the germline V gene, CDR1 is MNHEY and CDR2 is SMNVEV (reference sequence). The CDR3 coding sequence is TGTGCCAGCAGTCTTAGGGGGTTTAGGGGCTACACCTTC. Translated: CASSLRGFRGYTF.

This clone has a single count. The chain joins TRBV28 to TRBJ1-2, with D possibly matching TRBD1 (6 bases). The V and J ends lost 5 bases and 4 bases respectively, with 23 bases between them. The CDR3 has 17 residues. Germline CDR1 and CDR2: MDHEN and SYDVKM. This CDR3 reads CASSPQGGASYGYGYTF. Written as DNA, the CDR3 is TGTGCCAGCAGTCCCCAAGGGGGGGCTAGCTATGGCTATGGCTACACCTTC.

CDR3 in amino acids: CASSPGTGGSTGELFF. The CDR3 region has the DNA TGTGCCAGCAGCCCAGGAACGGGGGGCAGCACCGGGGAGCTGTTTTTT. This chain connects TRBV5-6 to TRBJ2-2, with a tentative D call TRBD2 (7 bases). Germline assignment: CDR1 SGHDT and CDR2 YYEEEE. V lost 4 bases, J lost 4 bases, and 17 bases lay in between. The CDR3 spans 16 residues.